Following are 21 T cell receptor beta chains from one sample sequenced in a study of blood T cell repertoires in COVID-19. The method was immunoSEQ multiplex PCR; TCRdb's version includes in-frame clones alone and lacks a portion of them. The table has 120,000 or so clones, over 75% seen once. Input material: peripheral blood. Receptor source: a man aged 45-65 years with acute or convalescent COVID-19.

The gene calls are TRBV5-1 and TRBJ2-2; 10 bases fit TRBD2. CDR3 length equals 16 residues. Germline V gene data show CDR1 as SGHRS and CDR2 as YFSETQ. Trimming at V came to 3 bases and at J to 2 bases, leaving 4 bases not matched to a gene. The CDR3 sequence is CASSSLAGLNTGELFF. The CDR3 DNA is TGCGCCAGCAGCTCACTAGCGGGACTAAACACCGGGGAGCTGTTTTTT.

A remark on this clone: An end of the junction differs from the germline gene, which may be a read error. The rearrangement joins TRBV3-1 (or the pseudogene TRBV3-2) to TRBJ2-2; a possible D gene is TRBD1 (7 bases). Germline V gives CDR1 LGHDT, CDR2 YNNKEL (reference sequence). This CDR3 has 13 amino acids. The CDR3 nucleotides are TGTGCCAGCAGCCAAGGGCAGGGGGGAACCTTTGTTTTT. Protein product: CASSQGQGGTFVF.

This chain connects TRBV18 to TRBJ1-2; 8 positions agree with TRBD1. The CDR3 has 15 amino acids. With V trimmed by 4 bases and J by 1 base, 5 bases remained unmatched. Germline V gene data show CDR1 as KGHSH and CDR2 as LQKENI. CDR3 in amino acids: CASSQQGGLNYGYTF. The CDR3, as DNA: TGTGCCAGCTCACAACAGGGGGGCCTTAACTATGGCTACACCTTC.

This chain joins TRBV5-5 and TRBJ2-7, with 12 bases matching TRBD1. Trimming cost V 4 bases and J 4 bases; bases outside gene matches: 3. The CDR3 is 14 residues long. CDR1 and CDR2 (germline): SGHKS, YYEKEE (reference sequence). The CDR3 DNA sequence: TGTGCCAGCAGCGTGGGACAGGGGGCGTACGAGCAGTACTTC. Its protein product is CASSVGQGAYEQYF.

CDR3 loop: CASSVGTGKLQPQHF. CDR3 bases: TGTGCCAGCAGCGTAGGGACAGGGAAGCTTCAGCCCCAGCATTTT. This chain uses TRBV7-2 with TRBJ1-5; TRBD1 matches at 9 bases. V shed 5 bases and J 6 bases; nucleotides not matched to a gene: 8. This CDR3 has 15 amino acids. Germline CDR1 and CDR2: SGHTA and FQGNSA.

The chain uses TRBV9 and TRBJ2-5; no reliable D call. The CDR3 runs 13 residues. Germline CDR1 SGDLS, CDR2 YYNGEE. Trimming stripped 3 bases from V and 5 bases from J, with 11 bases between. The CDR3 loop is CASSAKGVETQYF. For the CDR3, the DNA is TGTGCCAGCAGCGCGAAAGGAGTCGAGACCCAGTACTTC. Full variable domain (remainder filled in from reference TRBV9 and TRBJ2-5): DSGVTQTPKHLITATGQRVTLRCSPRSGDLSVYWYQQSLDQGLQFLIQYYNGEERAKGNILERFSAQQFPDLHSELNLSSLELGDSALYFCASSAKGVETQYFGPGTRLLVL.

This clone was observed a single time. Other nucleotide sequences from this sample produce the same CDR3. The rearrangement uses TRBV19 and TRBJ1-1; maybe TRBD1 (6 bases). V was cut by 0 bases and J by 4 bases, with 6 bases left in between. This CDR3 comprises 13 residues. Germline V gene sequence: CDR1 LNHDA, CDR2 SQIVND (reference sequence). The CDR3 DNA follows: TGTGCCAGTAGTATAGAAGGGGGCACTGAAGCTTTCTTT. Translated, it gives CASSIEGGTEAFF.

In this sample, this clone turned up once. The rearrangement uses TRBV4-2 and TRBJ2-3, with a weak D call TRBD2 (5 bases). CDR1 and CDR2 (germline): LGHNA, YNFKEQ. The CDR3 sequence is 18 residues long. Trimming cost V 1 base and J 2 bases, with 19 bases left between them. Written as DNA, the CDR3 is TGTGCCAGCAGCCAAGCGATTAGCCTCCAGCGGCTCACAGATACGCAGTATTTT. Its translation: CASSQAISLQRLTDTQYF.

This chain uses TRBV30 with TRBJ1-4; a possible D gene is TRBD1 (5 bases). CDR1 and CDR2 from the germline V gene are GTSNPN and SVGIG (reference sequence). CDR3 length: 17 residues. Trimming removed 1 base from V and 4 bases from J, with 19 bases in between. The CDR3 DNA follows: TGTGCCTGGAGTGGAAAACCATCCAGGGCCGTTAATGAAAAACTGTTTTTT. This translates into CAWSGKPSRAVNEKLFF.

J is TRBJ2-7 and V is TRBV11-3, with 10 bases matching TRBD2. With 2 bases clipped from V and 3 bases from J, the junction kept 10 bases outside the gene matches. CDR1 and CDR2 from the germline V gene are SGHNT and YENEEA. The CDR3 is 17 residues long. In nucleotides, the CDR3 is TGTGCCAGCAGCTTACGTTTGCTTCCTAGCGGGAGCTACGAGCAGTACTTC. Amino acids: CASSLRLLPSGSYEQYF.

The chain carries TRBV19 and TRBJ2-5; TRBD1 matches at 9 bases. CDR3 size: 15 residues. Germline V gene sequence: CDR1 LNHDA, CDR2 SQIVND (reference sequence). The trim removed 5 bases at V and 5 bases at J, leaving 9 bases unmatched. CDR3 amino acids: CASSQITGGGETQYF. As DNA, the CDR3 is TGTGCCAGTAGTCAGATAACAGGGGGCGGCGAGACCCAGTACTTC.

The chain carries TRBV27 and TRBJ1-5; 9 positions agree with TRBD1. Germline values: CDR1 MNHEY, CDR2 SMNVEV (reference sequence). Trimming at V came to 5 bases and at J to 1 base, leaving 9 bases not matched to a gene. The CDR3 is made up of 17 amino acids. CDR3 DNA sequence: TGTGCCAGCAGTCAATCGACAGGGGGTTCGAGCAATCAGCCCCAGCATTTT. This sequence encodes CASSQSTGGSSNQPQHF.

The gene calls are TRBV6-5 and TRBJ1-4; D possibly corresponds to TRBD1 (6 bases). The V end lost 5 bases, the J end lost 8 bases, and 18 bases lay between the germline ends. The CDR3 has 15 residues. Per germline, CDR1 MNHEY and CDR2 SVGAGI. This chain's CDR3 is CASSPRTVRGEKLFF. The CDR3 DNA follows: TGTGCCAGCAGTCCCCGGACAGTACGAGGGGAAAAACTGTTTTTT.

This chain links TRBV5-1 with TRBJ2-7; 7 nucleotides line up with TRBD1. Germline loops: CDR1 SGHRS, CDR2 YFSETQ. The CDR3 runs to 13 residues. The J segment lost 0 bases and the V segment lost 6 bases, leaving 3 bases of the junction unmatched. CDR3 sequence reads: CASTPGGSYEQYF. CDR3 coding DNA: TGCGCCAGCACCCCAGGGGGCTCCTACGAGCAGTACTTC.

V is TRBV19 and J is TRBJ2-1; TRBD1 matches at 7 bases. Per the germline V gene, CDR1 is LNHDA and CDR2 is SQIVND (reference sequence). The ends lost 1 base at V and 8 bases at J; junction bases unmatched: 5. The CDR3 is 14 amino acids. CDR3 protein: CASSIGRGSDEQFF. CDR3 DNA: TGTGCCAGTAGTATAGGCAGGGGGAGCGATGAGCAGTTCTTC.

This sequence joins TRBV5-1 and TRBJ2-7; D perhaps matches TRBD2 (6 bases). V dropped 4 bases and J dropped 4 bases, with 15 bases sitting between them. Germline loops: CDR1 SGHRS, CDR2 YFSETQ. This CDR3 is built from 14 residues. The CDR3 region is CASSPELAAYEQYF. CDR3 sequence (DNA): TGCGCCAGCAGCCCCGAACTAGCCGCTTACGAGCAGTACTTC. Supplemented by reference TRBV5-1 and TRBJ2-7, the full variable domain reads KAGVTQTPRYLIKTRGQQVTLSCSPISGHRSVSWYQQTPGQGLQFLFEYFSETQRNKGNFPGRFSGRQFSNSRSEMNVSTLELGDSALYLCASSPELAAYEQYFGPGTRLTVT.

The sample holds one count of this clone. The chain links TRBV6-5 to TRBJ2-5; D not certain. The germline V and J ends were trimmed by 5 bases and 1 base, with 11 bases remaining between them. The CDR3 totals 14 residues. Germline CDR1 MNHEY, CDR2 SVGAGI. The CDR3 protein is CASSTTVLQETQYF. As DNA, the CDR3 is TGTGCCAGCAGTACCACAGTCCTCCAAGAGACCCAGTACTTC.

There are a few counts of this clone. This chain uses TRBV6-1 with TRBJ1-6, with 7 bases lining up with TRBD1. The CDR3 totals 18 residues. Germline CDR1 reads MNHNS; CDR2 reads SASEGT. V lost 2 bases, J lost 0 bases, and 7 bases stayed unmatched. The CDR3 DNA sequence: TGTGCCAGCAGTGAACGGGACAGCATGAGCTCCTATAATTCACCCCTCCACTTT. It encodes CASSERDSMSSYNSPLHF.

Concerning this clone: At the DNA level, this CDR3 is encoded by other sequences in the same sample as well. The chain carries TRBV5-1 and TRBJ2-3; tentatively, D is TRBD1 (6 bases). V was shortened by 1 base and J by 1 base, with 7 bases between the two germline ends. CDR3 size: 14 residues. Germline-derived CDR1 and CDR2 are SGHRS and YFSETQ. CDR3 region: CASSLSGGTDTQYF. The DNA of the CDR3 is TGCGCCAGCAGCTTGTCAGGGGGCACAGATACGCAGTATTTT.

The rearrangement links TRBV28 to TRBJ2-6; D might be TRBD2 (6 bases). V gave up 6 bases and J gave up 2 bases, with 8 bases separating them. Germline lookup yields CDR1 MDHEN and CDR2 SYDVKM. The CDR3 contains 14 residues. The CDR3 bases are TGTGCCAGCAGCGAGCGGGCTGGGGCCAACGTCCTGACTTTC. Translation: CASSERAGANVLTF.

The CDR3 region is CASSPLTGGDQPQHF. CDR3 DNA sequence: TGTGCCAGCTCACCGCTGACAGGGGGAGATCAGCCCCAGCATTTT. The chain carries TRBV18 and TRBJ1-5, with 9 bases fitting TRBD1. CDR1 and CDR2 from the germline V gene are KGHSH and LQKENI. The CDR3 consists of 15 residues. Germline trimming cut 3 bases from V and 5 bases from J; bases unmatched to any gene: 5. Full variable domain (remainder filled in from reference TRBV18 and TRBJ1-5): NAGVMQNPRHLVRRRGQEARLRCSPMKGHSHVYWYRQLPEEGLKFMVYLQKENIIDESGMPKERFSAEFPKEGPSILRIQQVVRGDSAAYFCASSPLTGGDQPQHFGDGTRLSIL.